This T cell receptor beta chain was captured by sequencing in a study of control samples from healthy donors and cancer patients. Clones were read by immunoSEQ multiplex PCR, and TCRdb kept only the in-frame ones, dropping some. The data show about 160,000 clones, 90% to 95% seen once. The CDR3 length is 13 residues. CDR1 and CDR2 from the germline V gene are MNHEY and SMNVEV (reference sequence). V was cut by 4 bases and J by 2 bases, with 9 bases left in between. The TCR comes from a man in his sixties with colorectal cancer. The source material was PBMCs. V and J are TRBV27 and TRBJ2-7; maybe TRBD2 (5 bases). The CDR3 DNA reads as TGTGCCAGCAGTTCCGGGGTTACCTACGAGCAGTACTTC. Amino acids: CASSSGVTYEQYF.